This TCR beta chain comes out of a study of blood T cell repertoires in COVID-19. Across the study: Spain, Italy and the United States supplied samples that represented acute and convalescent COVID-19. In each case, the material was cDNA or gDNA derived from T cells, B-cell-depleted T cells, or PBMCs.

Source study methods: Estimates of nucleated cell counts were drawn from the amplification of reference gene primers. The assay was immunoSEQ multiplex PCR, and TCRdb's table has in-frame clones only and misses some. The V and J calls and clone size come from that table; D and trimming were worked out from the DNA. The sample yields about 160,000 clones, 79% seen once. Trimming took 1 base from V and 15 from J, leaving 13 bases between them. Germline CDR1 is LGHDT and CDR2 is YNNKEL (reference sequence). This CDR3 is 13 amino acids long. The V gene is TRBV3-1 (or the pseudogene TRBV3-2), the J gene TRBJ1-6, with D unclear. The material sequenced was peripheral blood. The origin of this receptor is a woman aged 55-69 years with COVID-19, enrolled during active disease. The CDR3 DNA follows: TGTGCCAGCAGCCAAGGGGTCGGAGGACTCCTCCACTTT. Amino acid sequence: CASSQGVGGLLHF.